These 18 T cell receptor beta chains were all obtained from the same sample, sequenced in a study of T cell responses to AZD1222 COVID-19 vaccine. Some clones are missing from TCRdb's copy, which holds only in-frame ones; the method was immunoSEQ multiplex PCR. Among roughly 150,000 clones listed, about nine tenths were seen once. The input for sequencing was peripheral blood, taken on day 0 of MenACWY control vaccination. The receptors were sampled from an adult in good health.

This clone has just a few counts. The J gene is TRBJ2-1, the V gene TRBV5-4; D unclear. This CDR3 is 14 amino acids long. Deletions cut 0 bases from V and 2 bases from J, with 6 bases between. Germline CDR1 SGHNT, CDR2 YYREEE (reference sequence). CDR3 residues: CASSLVGTYNEQFF. CDR3 nucleotide sequence: TGTGCCAGCAGCTTGGTAGGCACCTACAATGAGCAGTTCTTC.

This chain joins TRBV28 and TRBJ1-2; a weak D match, TRBD1 (6 bases). V lost 7 bases, J lost 8 bases, and 14 bases lay in between. Germline assignment: CDR1 MDHEN and CDR2 SYDVKM. There are 12 residues in the CDR3. Written as DNA, the CDR3 is TGTGCCAGCACAAGGGGGATCCTGGGCTACACCTTC. Its protein product is CASTRGILGYTF.

The table lists this clone with a few counts. The genes are TRBV7-2 and TRBJ1-4; no reliable D call. The CDR3 length is 17 residues. CDR1 and CDR2 from the germline V gene are SGHTA and FQGNSA. Trimming left V 1 base short and J 8 bases short, with 20 bases between. The CDR3 DNA reads as TGTGCCAGCAGCTTAGAGCCGGGAAGCGGAGGCAGGGAAAAACTGTTTTTT. Translated, it gives CASSLEPGSGGREKLFF. Full variable domain (remainder filled in from reference TRBV7-2 and TRBJ1-4): GAGVSQSPSNKVTEKGKDVELRCDPISGHTALYWYRQSLGQGLEFLIYFQGNSAPDKSGLPSDRFSAERTGGSVSTLTIQRTQQEDSAVYLCASSLEPGSGGREKLFFGSGTQLSVL.

The rearrangement uses TRBV7-3 and TRBJ2-2; D gene ambiguous. The CDR3 extends over 19 amino acids. V dropped 5 bases and J dropped 0 bases, with 22 bases sitting between them. Per germline, CDR1 SGHTA and CDR2 FQGTGA. The CDR3 bases are TGTGCCAGCAGCCCTCCCGCTACACCCCCAATCTCGAACACCGGGGAGCTGTTTTTT. Amino acids: CASSPPATPPISNTGELFF. Variable domain in full (rest from reference TRBV7-3 and TRBJ2-2): GAGVSQTPSNKVTEKGKYVELRCDPISGHTALYWYRQSLGQGPEFLIYFQGTGAADDSGLPNDRFFAVRPEGSVSTLKIQRTERGDSAVYLCASSPPATPPISNTGELFFGEGSRLTVL.

The chain is built from TRBV9 and TRBJ1-1, with a possible D match to TRBD1 (5 bases). From germline, CDR1 is SGDLS and CDR2 YYNGEE. Trimming pared 5 bases from V and 3 bases from J, leaving 11 bases between. The CDR3 is 13 residues long. As DNA, the CDR3 is TGTGCCAGCAGACAGGACGTTGACACTGAAGCTTTCTTT. It yields the protein CASRQDVDTEAFF.

The CDR3 nucleotides are TGCAGCGTTCGCGACAGACCCATGAACACTGAAGCTTTCTTT. Its protein is CSVRDRPMNTEAFF. This chain connects TRBV29-1 to TRBJ1-1; TRBD1 might be the D (5 bases). The CDR3 length is 14 residues. V lost 5 bases and J lost 0, with 13 bases in between. Germline values: CDR1 SQVTM, CDR2 ANQGSEA.

V gene TRBV2 combines with J gene TRBJ2-7; 9 bases map to TRBD2. The V and J ends lost 6 bases and 4 bases, in that order; junction bases with no gene match: 7. The CDR3 is made up of 14 amino acids. Germline-derived CDR1 and CDR2 are SNHLY and FYNNEI. CDR3 loop: CASRTSAGGYEQYF. In nucleotides, the CDR3 is TGTGCCAGCAGGACCTCGGCGGGGGGGTACGAGCAGTACTTC.

CDR3 nucleotides: TGTGCCAGCAGGGATAATAATTCACCCCTCCACTTT. Encoded protein: CASRDNNSPLHF. The genes are TRBV28 and TRBJ1-6; D is unresolved. There are 12 residues in the CDR3. The V end lost 6 bases, the J end lost 5 bases, and 5 bases lay between the germline ends. Per the germline V gene, CDR1 is MDHEN and CDR2 is SYDVKM. Full variable domain (outside the CDR3, taken from reference TRBV28 and TRBJ1-6): DVKVTQSSRYLVKRTGEKVFLECVQDMDHENMFWYRQDPGLGLRLIYFSYDVKMKEKGDIPEGYSVSREKKERFSLILESASTNQTSMYLCASRDNNSPLHFGNGTRLTVT.

J is TRBJ2-2 and V is TRBV6-5; the match to TRBD1 covers 9 bases. The V and J ends lost 11 bases and 4 bases, in that order; junction bases with no gene match: 11. The CDR3 is 15 amino acids. The germline V gene has CDR1 MNHEY and CDR2 SVGAGI. The CDR3 coding sequence is TGTGCCGTGCACGGACAGGGGATAGGCACCGGGGAGCTGTTTTTT. As protein: CAVHGQGIGTGELFF.

V and J are TRBV24-1 and TRBJ2-2; D remains unclear. CDR3 length: 15 amino acids. CDR1 is KGHDR and CDR2 is SFDVKD in the germline V gene. Trimming cost V 5 bases and J 4 bases, with 13 bases left between them. The CDR3 DNA sequence: TGTGCCACCAGTGCTCGTCAGGTGGGCACCGGGGAGCTGTTTTTT. This encodes CATSARQVGTGELFF.

The J gene is TRBJ1-5, the V gene TRBV5-6; 8 bases line up with TRBD1. The germline gives CDR1 SGHDT, CDR2 YYEEEE. The V gene end was trimmed by 2 bases and the J gene end by 7 bases; junction bases not matched to a gene: 5. The CDR3 has 14 residues. As DNA, the CDR3 is TGTGCCAGCAGCTTCGGACAGGGAAACCAGCCCCAGCATTTT. As protein: CASSFGQGNQPQHF.

This clone was counted ten times or more. V usage is TRBV6-1 and J usage is TRBJ1-5; the D gene is possibly TRBD1 (5 bases). V was clipped by 2 bases and J by 2 bases, with 19 bases between them. Germline V gene sequence: CDR1 MNHNS, CDR2 SASEGT. CDR3 length: 18 residues. For the CDR3, the DNA is TGTGCCAGCAGTGAATGGGGGGGGAGAATGAGGGGCAATCAGCCCCAGCATTTT. Translated, it gives CASSEWGGRMRGNQPQHF.

This sequence joins TRBV28 and TRBJ1-5; no clear D. The germline V gene has CDR1 MDHEN and CDR2 SYDVKM. The CDR3 covers 15 residues. Trimming took 5 bases from V and 2 from J, leaving 13 bases between them. The CDR3 loop is CASSPPGYGNQPQHF. The DNA for the CDR3 is TGTGCCAGCAGTCCCCCTGGTTATGGCAATCAGCCCCAGCATTTT. Filled out from reference TRBV28 and TRBJ1-5, the complete variable domain reads DVKVTQSSRYLVKRTGEKVFLECVQDMDHENMFWYRQDPGLGLRLIYFSYDVKMKEKGDIPEGYSVSREKKERFSLILESASTNQTSMYLCASSPPGYGNQPQHFGDGTRLSIL.

This sequence joins TRBV6-5 and TRBJ1-2; TRBD1 might be the D (5 bases). V dropped 7 bases and J dropped 4 bases, with 19 bases sitting between them. The germline CDR1 and CDR2 sequences are MNHEY and SVGAGI. The CDR3 spans 15 residues. The CDR3 DNA follows: TGTGCCAGCACTCCACGCTCCGGGGGGACCTATGGCTACACCTTC. This codes for CASTPRSGGTYGYTF.

The rearrangement links TRBV6-5 to TRBJ1-5; D gene unclear. The CDR3 has 14 amino acids. V was cut by 1 base and J by 2 bases, with 6 bases left in between. Germline CDR1 MNHEY, CDR2 SVGAGI. The CDR3, as DNA: TGTGCCAGCAGTTACTTGCGCGGCAATCAGCCCCAGCATTTT. Amino acid sequence: CASSYLRGNQPQHF.

The chain employs TRBV5-1 and TRBJ2-5, with D possibly matching TRBD2 (5 bases). Germline-derived CDR1 and CDR2 are SGHRS and YFSETQ. The CDR3 is 13 residues long. V shed 9 bases and J shed 4 bases, with 16 bases lying between them. CDR3 nucleotides: TGCGCCACCGCGGGCCCGGGGAGAGAGACCCAGTACTTC. It specifies CATAGPGRETQYF.

The CDR3 protein is CASSSSGRGLAGAYNEQFF. The CDR3 coding sequence is TGTGCCAGCAGCTCCAGCGGTAGGGGACTAGCGGGAGCCTACAATGAGCAGTTCTTC. The chain has TRBV11-2 and TRBJ2-1, with 14 nucleotides matching TRBD2. CDR1 SGHAT and CDR2 FQNNGV come from the germline V gene. The V and J ends lost 4 bases and 2 bases, in that order; junction bases with no gene match: 10. This CDR3 has 19 residues.

This rearrangement joins TRBV11-1 to TRBJ2-2, with D maybe TRBD1 (6 bases). V lost 4 bases and J 5 bases, leaving 11 bases between the germline ends. The CDR3 is 14 amino acids. Germline CDR1 reads SGHAT; CDR2 reads FQDESV (reference sequence). CDR3 sequence (DNA): TGTGCCAGCAGCTATCTCAGGGGTACCGGGGAGCTGTTTTTT. This encodes CASSYLRGTGELFF. Based on the CDR3 plus reference TRBV11-1 and TRBJ2-2, the full variable domain is EAEVAQSPRYKITEKSQAVAFWCDPISGHATLYWYRQILGQGPELLVQFQDESVVDDSQLPKDRFSAERLKGVDSTLKIQPAELGDSAMYLCASSYLRGTGELFFGEGSRLTVL.